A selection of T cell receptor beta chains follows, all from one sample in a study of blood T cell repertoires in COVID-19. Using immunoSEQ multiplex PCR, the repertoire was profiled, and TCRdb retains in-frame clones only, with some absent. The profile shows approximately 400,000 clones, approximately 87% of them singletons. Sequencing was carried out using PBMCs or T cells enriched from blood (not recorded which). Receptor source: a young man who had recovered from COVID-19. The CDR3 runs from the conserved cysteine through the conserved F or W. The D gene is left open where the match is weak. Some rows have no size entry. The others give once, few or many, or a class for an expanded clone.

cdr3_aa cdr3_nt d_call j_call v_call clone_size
CASSLEEQGYEQYF TGTGCCAGCAGCCTCGAGGAACAGGGGTACGAGCAGTACTTC TRBD1 TRBJ2-7 TRBV7-9 -
CAISDQGWSGNTIYF TGTGCCATCAGTGATCAGGGTTGGTCTGGAAACACCATATATTTT - TRBJ1-3 TRBV10-3 -
CASSLVAAGLNTEAFF TGTGCCAGCAGCTTAGTCGCAGCTGGGCTGAACACTGAAGCTTTCTTT - TRBJ1-1 TRBV7-2 -
CASMGHDNSPLHF TGCGCCAGCATGGGCCATGATAATTCACCCCTCCACTTT - TRBJ1-6 TRBV5-1 -
CASSPRGQGRSSNTGELFF TGTGCCAGCAGCCCGCGGGGACAGGGAAGGTCGTCGAACACCGGGGAGCTGTTTTTT TRBD1 TRBJ2-2 TRBV7-8 -
CASSTGSRDREGTEAFF TGTGCCAGCAGCACTGGCAGCCGGGACAGGGAAGGGACTGAAGCTTTCTTT - TRBJ1-1 TRBV21-1 few
CAIRTGLEGYTF TGTGCCATCCGGACAGGCCTAGAAGGCTACACCTTC TRBD1 TRBJ1-2 TRBV10-3 -
CASSQGIGGGSQYF TGTGCCAGCAGCCAGGGAATCGGGGGTGGGTCCCAGTACTTC - TRBJ2-5 TRBV3-1/TRBV3-2 -
CASSQGGGMGRTEAFF TGTGCCAGCAGCCAAGGCGGGGGCATGGGTCGCACTGAAGCTTTCTTT - TRBJ1-1 TRBV14 few
CASSEQRGLNEKLFF TGTGCCAGCAGTGAACAAAGGGGCCTTAATGAAAAACTGTTTTTT - TRBJ1-4 TRBV6-1 -
CAWSVGGIPYEQYF TGTGCCTGGAGTGTTGGGGGGATACCCTACGAGCAGTACTTC - TRBJ2-7 TRBV30 -
CASSPAGGYEKLFF TGCGCCAGCAGCCCCGCAGGGGGCTATGAAAAACTGTTTTTT TRBD1 TRBJ1-4 TRBV5-1 -
CASSVSGTIAYEQYF TGTGCCAGCAGCGTATCCGGGACTATCGCTTACGAGCAGTACTTC TRBD2 TRBJ2-7 TRBV9 -
CASSPAGTALLNYGYTF TGTGCCAGCTCACCGGCCGGGACAGCACTTTTAAACTATGGCTACACCTTC TRBD1 TRBJ1-2 TRBV18 -
CASSVDTGSQPQHF TGTGCCAGCAGCGTAGATACAGGGAGCCAGCCCCAGCATTTT - TRBJ1-5 TRBV9 once
CASSSPDSYGYTF TGTGCCAGCAGCTCACCGGACAGCTATGGCTACACCTTC - TRBJ1-2 TRBV7-8 -
CASSPGLAGGTQFF TGTGCCAGCAGCCCTGGACTAGCGGGGGGTACCCAGTTCTTC TRBD2 TRBJ2-1 TRBV9 -
CASSADRDEQYF TGTGCCAGCAGTGCCGACAGGGACGAGCAGTACTTC TRBD1 TRBJ2-7 TRBV2 -
CASTERGLSYEQYF TGTGCCAGTACTGAGAGGGGGCTTTCCTACGAGCAGTACTTC TRBD1 TRBJ2-7 TRBV19 -
CASSKRGFTEAFF TGTGCCAGCAGTAAGCGGGGCTTCACTGAAGCTTTCTTT - TRBJ1-1 TRBV12-3/TRBV12-4 -
CASSKGQVASQPQHF TGTGCCAGTTCGAAGGGACAGGTAGCAAGTCAGCCCCAGCATTTT TRBD1 TRBJ1-5 TRBV6-5 -
CSGDWEFF TGTAGTGGGGACTGGGAGTTCTTC - TRBJ2-1 TRBV29-1 -
CASSYPFREGGTEAFF TGTGCCAGCAGTTACCCCTTTCGGGAGGGAGGAACTGAAGCTTTCTTT - TRBJ1-1 TRBV6-2/TRBV6-3 -
CASSLTRNQPQHF TGTGCCAGCAGTTTAACAAGAAATCAGCCCCAGCATTTT - TRBJ1-5 TRBV12-3/TRBV12-4 -
CASSKTGGMNTEAFF TGTGCCAGCAGCAAAACGGGGGGGATGAACACTGAAGCTTTCTTT - TRBJ1-1 TRBV7-9 -
CASSEQWGGYGYTF TGCGCCAGCAGTGAGCAGTGGGGAGGCTATGGCTACACCTTC - TRBJ1-2 TRBV10-2 -
CASSQEQNTGELFF TGCGCCAGCAGCCAAGAACAAAACACCGGGGAGCTGTTTTTT - TRBJ2-2 TRBV4-3 -
CASSVDREAEAFF TGTGCCAGCAGCGTCGACAGGGAAGCTGAAGCTTTCTTT TRBD1 TRBJ1-1 TRBV3-1/TRBV3-2 -
CASSPQGIGTEAFF TGTGCCAGCAGCCCCCAGGGGATCGGCACTGAAGCTTTCTTT - TRBJ1-1 TRBV7-9 -
CASSNPGADTQYF TGCGCCAGCAGCAACCCGGGGGCAGATACGCAGTATTTT - TRBJ2-3 TRBV5-1 -
CASSPIGANVLTF TGTGCCAGCTCACCTATCGGGGCCAACGTCCTGACTTTC - TRBJ2-6 TRBV18 once
CSVAIIPGNTIYF TGCAGCGTTGCTATAATTCCTGGAAACACCATATATTTT - TRBJ1-3 TRBV29-1 -
CASSLGGRGGYTF TGTGCCAGCAGTTTGGGAGGGCGGGGAGGCTACACCTTC - TRBJ1-2 TRBV12-3/TRBV12-4 -